This T cell receptor (beta chain) stems from a study of T-cell memory formation after mild COVID-19. Study-wide points: Cross-reactive memory seemingly joined, as some responding clones were found in pre-infection memory. Clones that got smaller from day 15 to 85 had even CD4/CD8, while clones growing later tipped toward CD4+. Contracting CD4+ clones were located mainly in CM and EM, and CD8+ clones in EMRA.

Trimming stripped 6 bases from V and 8 bases from J, with 13 bases between. CDR1 and CDR2 (germline): KGHSH, LQKENI. There are 12 residues in the CDR3. MiXCR, run by TCRdb on the 5' RACE reads, gives a single entry per CDR3 protein. Here the sample spans about 290,000 distinct CDR3 sequences, about a sixth being singletons. To note about this clonotype: Its specificity is not known.

The sequenced sample consisted of PBMCs or a T cell subset sorted from them (not recorded which). The chain joins TRBV18 to TRBJ1-1, with D possibly matching TRBD1 (5 bases). The sequence came from a man between 18 and 35 years old who had mild COVID-19 (a few samples of this study predate the infection). Cell type and time point are not known. The CDR3 spells CASSRTGTEAFF. CDR3 DNA sequence: TGTGCCAGCTCTCGGACGGGGACGGAAGCTTTCTTT.